This T cell receptor beta chain was sequenced for a study of graft-versus-host responses after intestinal transplantation. The wider study: Every recipient had anti-thymocyte globulin induction and 2 to 4 years of tacrolimus plus steroids.

Trimming removed 8 bases at V and 3 bases at J, with 16 bases between. Per germline, CDR1 MNHEY and CDR2 SVGAGI. CDR3 length: 14 amino acids. Comments on this clone: Antigen specificity is unknown.

Here immunoSEQ multiplex PCR was the method, and the copy in TCRdb shows in-frame clones only, minus some. Among approximately 24,000 clones, 70% to 90% were seen once, and the ten largest hold 0.96%. Whole-study findings and limits: Recipient-marrow GvH clones were detected, some having first appeared in ileum or blood. Early declines in HvG clones that occurred post-transplant were associated with peak circulating GvH clone levels.

The clonotype comes from a human patient who received an intestinal transplant, so some T cells may come from the graft donor. This rearrangement joins TRBV6-5 to TRBJ1-2; D uncertain. The source was PBMCs, collected around 440 days after intestinal transplant. CDR3 coding DNA: TGTGCCAGCCCCAACAATAACGGGGACTATGGCTACACCTTC. It yields the protein CASPNNNGDYGYTF.